Following are 8 T cell receptor beta chains from one sample sequenced in a study of T-cell reconstitution after alpha-beta-depleted transplantation in children. Preparing the TCRbeta library involved the use of unique molecular identifiers. TCRdb recomputed calls from the PCR reads with MiXCR, one row per CDR3 protein. The repertoire consists of around 490,000 distinct CDR3 sequences, with approximately 10% occurring once and the leading ten covering less than 15%. The material was PBMCs, mostly from graft donor cells, obtained 180 days after TCRalphabeta/CD19-depleted stem cell transplant. All receptors derive from a female patient aged 2-15 years who had a stem cell transplant for aplastic anemia, so the T cells may come from the graft donor.

This clonotype was observed at least ten times. In DNA, the CDR3 is TGCAGTCCCGGGGAAGCAGGGAGCTATGGCTACACCTTC. Its protein product is CSPGEAGSYGYTF. The rearrangement links TRBV20-1 to TRBJ1-2; D may be TRBD1 (5 bases). There are 13 residues in the CDR3. Germline CDR1 is DFQATT and CDR2 is SNEGSKA (reference sequence). V lost 8 bases to trimming and J lost 4 bases, with 17 bases between them.

The chain is built from TRBV2 and TRBJ1-5; no clear D gene. Trimming cost V 4 bases and J 4 bases, with 17 bases left between them. Looked up from germline, CDR1 is SNHLY and CDR2 is FYNNEI. The CDR3 length is 16 residues. CDR3 loop: CASSAARLSQNQPQHF. The CDR3 nucleotides read TGTGCCAGCAGTGCCGCCAGATTATCCCAAAATCAGCCCCAGCATTTT.

Remarks on this clonotype: A read error may produce the germline difference seen at one junction end. The V and J genes are TRBV29-1 and TRBJ2-3; 12 bases are shared with TRBD1. Germline-derived CDR1 and CDR2 are SQVTM and ANQGSEA. The CDR3 covers 15 residues. This CDR3 is CSVEGTGGAADTQYF. The CDR3 DNA reads as TGCAGCGTCGAAGGGACAGGGGGCGCAGCGGATACGCAGTATTTT.

This clonotype was seen ten or more times. The chain uses TRBV20-1 and TRBJ2-1; TRBD2 matches 7 bases. The V segment lost 2 bases and the J segment 3 bases; nucleotides outside the gene matches: 7. CDR1 and CDR2 from the germline V gene are DFQATT and SNEGSKA (reference sequence). This CDR3 is 15 amino acids long. The DNA for the CDR3 is TGCAGTGCTAGAAATCTAGCGGCCGTCTACAATGAGCAGTTCTTC. Protein: CSARNLAAVYNEQFF.

This clonotype has just a few counts. The V gene is TRBV4-1, the J gene TRBJ2-1, with D perhaps matching TRBD1 or TRBD2 (5 bases each). CDR3 length equals 21 residues. The germline CDR1 and CDR2 sequences are MGHRA and YSYEKL. Deletions cut 4 bases from V and 0 bases from J, with 28 bases between. CDR3 in amino acids: CASSLAGQGGHSFFSYNEQFF. The CDR3, as DNA: TGCGCCAGCAGCCTCGCCGGTCAGGGCGGGCACTCGTTCTTCTCCTACAATGAGCAGTTCTTC.

This clonotype appeared a few times. The rearrangement links TRBV13 to TRBJ1-1; D gene unclear. CDR1 and CDR2 (germline): PRHDT, FYEKMQ (reference sequence). V was shortened by 8 bases and J by 3 bases, with 22 bases between the two germline ends. The length of the CDR3 is 16 residues. CDR3 region: CASAKEHSPSYTEAFF. The CDR3 nucleotides read TGTGCCAGCGCCAAAGAACACAGCCCATCCTACACTGAAGCTTTCTTT. The full variable domain, rest sourced from reference TRBV13 and TRBJ1-1, is AAGVIQSPRHLIKEKRETATLKCYPIPRHDTVYWYQQGPGQDPQFLISFYEKMQSDKGSIPDRFSAQQFSDYHSELNMSSLELGDSALYFCASAKEHSPSYTEAFFGQGTRLTVV.

This clonotype was observed at least ten times. The V call is TRBV7-9, the J call TRBJ2-1; no clear D gene. This CDR3 comprises 11 residues. CDR1 and CDR2 from the germline V gene are SEHNR and FQNEAQ (reference sequence). Trimming shortened V by 3 bases and J by 13 bases, and 10 bases separated the two germline ends. Here the CDR3 reads CASSLGMGQFF. The CDR3 DNA sequence: TGTGCCAGCAGCTTGGGCATGGGACAGTTCTTC.

This clonotype was detected ten times or more. The rearrangement links TRBV14 to TRBJ2-2; no reliable D call. Germline V gives CDR1 SGHDN, CDR2 FVKESK. The germline V and J ends were trimmed by 0 bases and 2 bases, with 10 bases remaining between them. CDR3 length: 16 residues. The CDR3 DNA is TGTGCCAGCAGCCAAGAGATCAGGAGAAACACCGGGGAGCTGTTTTTT. Its protein is CASSQEIRRNTGELFF.